Listed below are T cell receptor beta chains from one sample, sequenced in a study of T-cell memory formation after mild COVID-19. From the 5' RACE reads, TCRdb called clonotypes with MiXCR, one entry per CDR3 protein. This table holds 100,000 to 150,000 distinct CDR3 sequences, roughly 6.2% found once. Sequencing was performed on PBMCs or a T cell subset sorted from them (not recorded which). These receptors were taken from an adult woman who had mild COVID-19 (a few samples of this study predate the infection). Cell type and time point are not known. The CDR3 runs from the conserved cysteine through the conserved F or W. The D gene is left open where the match is weak. Expanded clones are given a class, and other clones once, few, many or no size at all.

-	14	TRBJ1-1	-	TRBV5-1	TGCGCCAGCAGCTTGGAACCAGACAACACTGAAGCTTTCTTT	CASSLEPDNTEAFF
-	17	TRBJ1-1	few	TRBV30	TGTGCCTGGAGTGTCGGTCAGGGTAAGATTTGGAACACTGAAGCTTTCTTT	CAWSVGQGKIWNTEAFF
TRBD2	15	TRBJ2-3	many	TRBV5-1	TGCGCCAGCAGCTTGTTAGCGGGGGGTACAGATACGCAGTATTTT	CASSLLAGGTDTQYF
-	15	TRBJ2-5	few	TRBV20-1	TGCAGTGCCAGAGTTGGCAGGGCAGTTCGGGAGACCCAGTACTTC	CSARVGRAVRETQYF
TRBD1	14	TRBJ2-4	many	TRBV28	TGTGCCACCCCGGCGGGACAGGGGAAAAACATTCAGTACTTC	CATPAGQGKNIQYF
-	16	TRBJ1-1	few	TRBV14	TGTGCCAGCAGCCAAGACTGGGGACACCTGAACACTGAAGCTTTCTTT	CASSQDWGHLNTEAFF
-	15	TRBJ1-2	few	TRBV12-3/TRBV12-4	TGTGCCAGCAGTTTTTGGTCCGACTCTTCGGGGGGCTACACCTTC	CASSFWSDSSGGYTF
TRBD1	13	TRBJ1-1	many	TRBV29-1	TGCAGCGTTGCAGGGGGCGGTCTGCTCCCGGCTTTCTTT	CSVAGGGLLPAFF
TRBD1	16	TRBJ2-7	few	TRBV7-9	TGTGCCAGCAACCGTGAAGGGACAGGGGAGTCCTACGAGCAGTACTTC	CASNREGTGESYEQYF
-	16	TRBJ2-2	many	TRBV5-1	TGCGCCAGCAGCCCCAGACAGACATCGAACACCGGGGAGCTGTTTTTT	CASSPRQTSNTGELFF
TRBD1	13	TRBJ2-5	-	TRBV30	TGTGCCTGGGGACAGGGAATCTTGGAGACCCAGTACTTC	CAWGQGILETQYF
TRBD1	16	TRBJ2-7	-	TRBV5-5	TGTGCCAGCAGCCTCGGACAGGTCCGTACCTCCTACGAGCAGTACTTC	CASSLGQVRTSYEQYF
TRBD2	16	TRBJ2-2	-	TRBV5-1	TGCGCCAGCAGCTCACTGACTAGCGCTAACACCGGGGAGCTGTTTTTT	CASSSLTSANTGELFF
-	14	TRBJ1-2	-	TRBV4-1	TGCGCCAGCAGCCAAGACCGGGTTAGCTATGGCTACACCTTC	CASSQDRVSYGYTF
-	15	TRBJ2-5	-	TRBV10-3	TGTGCCATCAGTGAGTCAACAGGGTCGGGGGAGACCCAGTACTTC	CAISESTGSGETQYF
TRBD1	14	TRBJ2-7	many	TRBV27	TGTGCCAGCAGTCAACGCCGGGACAGCTACGAGCAGTACTTC	CASSQRRDSYEQYF
-	13	TRBJ2-2	few	TRBV9	TGTGCCAGCAGCGTCCTGCCGGACGGGGAGCTGTTTTTT	CASSVLPDGELFF
-	17	TRBJ2-1	few	TRBV5-1	TGCGCCAGCAGCCCGGCGGGACCGAACTTTGACTACAATGAGCAGTTCTTC	CASSPAGPNFDYNEQFF
-	17	TRBJ1-4	many	TRBV5-6	TGTGCCAGCAGCTTGGCCGGGACGGCTGCAACTAATGAAAAACTGTTTTTT	CASSLAGTAATNEKLFF
-	12	TRBJ2-7	many	TRBV29-1	TGCAGCGTGGGAACAGGGTTCGACGAGCAGTACTTC	CSVGTGFDEQYF
-	15	TRBJ2-3	-	TRBV5-1	TGCGCCAGCAGCTCAGACCCCCGGCGCACAGATACGCAGTATTTT	CASSSDPRRTDTQYF
TRBD2	14	TRBJ2-4	few	TRBV9	TGTGCCAGCAGCGCCAGCGGGAGGACTGACATTCAGTACTTC	CASSASGRTDIQYF
-	17	TRBJ2-2	few	TRBV27	TGTGCCAGCAGTACCCTGACTAGGTCGGCGAACACCGGGGAGCTGTTTTTT	CASSTLTRSANTGELFF
TRBD2	16	TRBJ2-1	few	TRBV11-3	TGTGCCAGCAGCCGGAGCGGGATCCCGTTGAACAATGAGCAGTTCTTC	CASSRSGIPLNNEQFF
-	12	TRBJ2-7	many	TRBV7-2	TGTGCCAGCAGCTTAAGGAGGGGCGAGCAGTACTTC	CASSLRRGEQYF
TRBD2	15	TRBJ2-3	many	TRBV9	TGTGCCAGCAGCGTCTCGACGGGAGGACGAGATACGCAGTATTTT	CASSVSTGGRDTQYF
TRBD1	15	TRBJ2-5	few	TRBV5-1	TGCGCCAGCAGCTTGTCTGCAGGGGGCTCAGAGACCCAGTACTTC	CASSLSAGGSETQYF
-	13	TRBJ2-3	-	TRBV6-2/TRBV6-3	TGTGCCAGCAGTTGGCAGCTCCGAGATACGCAGTATTTT	CASSWQLRDTQYF
TRBD1	14	TRBJ2-2	many	TRBV5-1	TGCGCCAGCAGCCCCCGGACAGGCACCGGGGAGCTGTTTTTT	CASSPRTGTGELFF